A single sample is the source of the 5 T cell receptor beta chains below, sequenced in a study of cytomegalovirus exposure and HLA in healthy donors. 13 Jbeta primers and 60 Vbeta primers were used for the PCR. Generated by immunoSEQ multiplex PCR, the TCRdb table keeps only in-frame clones and is missing some. The sample shows over 150,000 clones, about four fifths of them seen only once. Material: PBMCs. The source of these receptors is a woman aged 50 to 65 in good health and CMV-seronegative.

CDR3 amino acids: CASSLLRGRYNEQFF. DNA of the CDR3: TGTGCCAGCAGCTTATTGCGGGGAAGATACAATGAGCAGTTCTTC. This sequence joins TRBV11-2 and TRBJ2-1; D may be TRBD2 (6 bases). The V end was cut by 2 bases, the J end by 4 bases, with 12 bases between. The germline CDR1 and CDR2 sequences are SGHAT and FQNNGV. The CDR3 has 15 residues.

The table lists this clone with a few counts. The CDR3 spells CASSWSVRNTEAFF. In DNA, the CDR3 is TGTGCCAGCAGCTGGTCAGTCCGGAACACTGAAGCTTTCTTT. This chain connects TRBV5-5 to TRBJ1-1; D call uncertain. CDR1 SGHKS and CDR2 YYEKEE come from the germline V gene (reference sequence). V dropped 3 bases and J dropped 1 base, with 10 bases sitting between them. The CDR3 contains 14 residues. Based on the CDR3 plus reference TRBV5-5 and TRBJ1-1, the full variable domain is DAGVTQSPTHLIKTRGQQVTLRCSPISGHKSVSWYQQVLGQGPQFIFQYYEKEERGRGNFPDRFSARQFPNYSSELNVNALLLGDSALYLCASSWSVRNTEAFFGQGTRLTVV.

This clone was observed a single time. The chain uses TRBV29-1 and TRBJ2-3; 7 nucleotides line up with TRBD2. This CDR3 has 15 amino acids. CDR1 SQVTM and CDR2 ANQGSEA come from the germline V gene. V shed 3 bases and J 1 base; nucleotides not matched to a gene: 7. The CDR3 DNA sequence: TGCAGCGTTGATCTAGGGGCGGGAGGCACAGATACGCAGTATTTT. This encodes CSVDLGAGGTDTQYF.

This rearrangement joins TRBV14 to TRBJ1-1; D gene ambiguous. The CDR3 length is 14 residues. Germline V gene data show CDR1 as SGHDN and CDR2 as FVKESK. V was pared by 0 bases and J by 5 bases, with 10 bases between. CDR3 in amino acids: CASSQDLRRTEAFF. The DNA of the CDR3 is TGTGCCAGCAGCCAAGATCTTAGGAGGACTGAAGCTTTCTTT.

Here the CDR3 reads CASPAQGRGGTYEQYF. CDR3 in DNA: TGCGCCAGCCCGGCCCAGGGGCGGGGGGGCACCTACGAGCAGTACTTC. V and J are TRBV5-1 and TRBJ2-7; 9 nucleotides align to TRBD2. The CDR3 length is 16 residues. The V segment lost 7 bases and the J segment 2 bases; nucleotides outside the gene matches: 13. The germline gives CDR1 SGHRS, CDR2 YFSETQ.